This T cell receptor (beta chain) was obtained from a study of Ad26.COV2.S vaccination and SARS-CoV-2 variants (dated by TCRdb to about 2021). In the study overall: Vaccine-arm donors were drawn from COV1001, a multicentre, randomized, double-blind, placebo-controlled phase I-IIa trial of Ad26.COV2.S in healthy adults. Ad26.COV2.S was administered intramuscularly at a dose of 5x10^10 or 1x10^11 viral particles, either as one shot or as two shots given 56 days apart. Sequencing of the TCRbeta repertoire served to evaluate the specificity and breadth of SARS-CoV-2-reactive T cell receptors following Ad26.COV2.S vaccination. A total of roughly 30 samples were included in the TCR-sequenced set, comprising 19 Ad26.COV2.S vaccine recipients, 5 placebo recipients and 8 SARS-CoV-2 convalescent individuals. Trial participants were randomized into five groups of five, in which low-dose or high-dose Ad26.COV2.S was given once or twice, or placebo was given on both occasions. Investigators did not know the trial group allocation while performing experiments and assessing outcomes. Results the study describes overall, beyond this receptor: The study was not powered to compare responses between vaccine doses or regimens. The authors noted that the TCR breadth and depth analyses may have underestimated total T cell responses. Compared with placebo recipients, Ad26.COV2.S recipients showed higher spike-specific TCR breadth (P = 0.0014). After vaccination, spike-specific CD8+ and CD4+ T cell responses were reported to show substantial breadth. Vaccine and placebo recipients had similar non-spike TCR breadth, a finding consistent with the vaccine containing only spike.

The treatment or condition label on this specimen signifies: approximately 18 received Ad26.COV2.S at low or high dose, single or two shots; 5 received placebo; per-sample allocation not given. Repertoires of vaccine and placebo recipients were sequenced from samples taken on day 63 after the first injection. Between 29 July and 7 August 2020, Cohort 1b enrolled 20 to 30 adults aged 18-55 years at one site in Boston, USA. As a vaccine, Ad26.COV2.S was a replication-incompetent adenovirus type 26 vector that expressed a prefusion-stabilized SARS-CoV-2 spike protein derived from the original Wuhan strain. V has 3 bases trimmed and J has 9 bases trimmed; junction bases matching no gene number 1. Including the terminal cysteine and phenylalanine, the CDR3 comprises 11 residues. The read is trimmed to its CDR3 DNA, 33 bases read in frame from base 1. The CDR1 and CDR2 encoded by the germline V gene (reference sequence) are LGHDT and YNNKEL.

This clone was detected only a few times. Its antigen target is currently unknown. No base-level quality is on record; no much larger clone is a single base apart. The immunoSEQ Assay was the method used to sequence TCRbeta CDR3 regions. After extraction, genomic DNA underwent amplification by bias-controlled multiplex PCR, followed by high-throughput sequencing. In the paper's pipeline: To quantify the absolute abundance of every unique TCRbeta CDR3 region, sequences were collapsed and filtered. T cell fraction was estimated by normalization of TCRbeta template counts to usable DNA, with usable DNA being measured through amplification of reference genes present in all nucleated cells. Repertoire TCRs were annotated as SARS-CoV-2-specific when V gene, CDR3 amino acid sequence and J gene were exactly matched to a known reactive TCR set. The reference SARS-CoV-2 TCR set was derived from MIRA and filtered for enrichment in COVID-19-positive ImmuneCODE repertoires, a step that removed public or cross-reactive TCRs. Using the MIRA antigens, annotated TCRs were further analysed by specific ORF or by position within an ORF. Depth was the summed frequency of annotated unique rearrangements, while breadth was defined as annotated unique rearrangements over total unique productive rearrangements. Group comparisons of TCR breadth used two-sided Wilcoxon rank-sum tests. What TCRdb holds here is the immuneACCESS table cut down to in-frame rearrangements. Part of the clones is not present; checked against another copy, under half of the missing clones reflect an unresolved V gene, and the others are unexplained. V and J calls and clone size are as listed in that table; D and trimming were resolved from the DNA. Present in this sample are about 470,000 clones, about 90% of which were seen just once. The ten biggest clones cover around 4.5% of the sample.

The chain is assembled from TRBV3-1 (or the pseudogene TRBV3-2) and TRBJ1-2; 7 central nucleotides agree with TRBD1. The specimen comprised peripheral blood, sampled in a trial of Ad26.COV2.S vaccine versus placebo. This receptor was obtained from a person aged 18 to 65 who received the Ad26.COV2.S COVID-19 vaccine or a placebo. DNA sequence: TGTGCCAGCAGCCAGGGACAGAGCTACACCTTC. Translated, it reads CASSQGQSYTF.